The entry below describes one T cell receptor (beta chain). Its matching antigen is unknown. The CDR3 spans 16 residues. V was clipped by 0 bases and J by 4 bases, with 13 bases between them. Germline values: CDR1 SNHLY, CDR2 FYNNEI. These data are taken from a study of human T cells and chemical hapten exposure. In the study overall: Per-sample TCR yield variability stemmed mainly from small pooled library volume differences. Study-wide findings and caveats: Counts of TCRs above 1 in 1000 frequency stayed unchanged with DPC sensitization.

Time point meaning: healthy volunteer bleed at 2 weeks. Unseparated into fractions, whole blood served as the source from which total RNA was extracted. The library gave individual cDNA molecules unique molecular identifiers. TCRdb reanalysed the RACE reads using MiXCR and keeps one entry per CDR3 protein. The sample shows about 130,000 distinct CDR3 sequences, about 9% of them seen only once. Sequenced material: whole blood. This clonotype originated in a male donor in good health. Some clones in this sample may be carry-over from other donors' samples. This chain links TRBV2 with TRBJ2-1, with D perhaps matching TRBD1 or TRBD2 (5 bases each). In nucleotides, the CDR3 is TGTGCCAGCAGTGAAGCGCCTGGGACCACATACAATGAGCAGTTCTTC. It yields the protein CASSEAPGTTYNEQFF.